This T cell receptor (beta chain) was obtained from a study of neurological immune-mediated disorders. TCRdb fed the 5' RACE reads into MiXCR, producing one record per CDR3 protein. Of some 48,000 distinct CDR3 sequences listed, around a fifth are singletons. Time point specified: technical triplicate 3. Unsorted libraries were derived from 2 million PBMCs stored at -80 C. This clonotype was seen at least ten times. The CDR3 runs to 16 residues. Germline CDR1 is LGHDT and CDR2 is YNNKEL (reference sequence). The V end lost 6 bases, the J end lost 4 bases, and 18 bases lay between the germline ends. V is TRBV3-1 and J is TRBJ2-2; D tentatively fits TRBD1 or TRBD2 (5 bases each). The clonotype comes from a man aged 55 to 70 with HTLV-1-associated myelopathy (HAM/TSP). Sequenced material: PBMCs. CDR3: CASRDRLGVGTGELFF. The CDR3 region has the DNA TGTGCCAGCAGAGACCGACTGGGGGTTGGCACCGGGGAGCTGTTTTTT.